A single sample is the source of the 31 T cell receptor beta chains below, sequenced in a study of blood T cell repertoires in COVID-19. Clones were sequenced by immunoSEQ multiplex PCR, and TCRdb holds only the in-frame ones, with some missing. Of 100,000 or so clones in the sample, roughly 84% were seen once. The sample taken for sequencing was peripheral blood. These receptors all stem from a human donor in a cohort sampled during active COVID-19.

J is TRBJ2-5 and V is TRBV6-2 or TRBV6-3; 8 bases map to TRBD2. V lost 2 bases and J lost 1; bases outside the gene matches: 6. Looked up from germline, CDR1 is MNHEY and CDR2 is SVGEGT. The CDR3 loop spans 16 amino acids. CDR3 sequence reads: CASSYPTAGVQETQYF. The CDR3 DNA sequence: TGTGCCAGCAGTTACCCTACAGCGGGGGTCCAAGAGACCCAGTACTTC.

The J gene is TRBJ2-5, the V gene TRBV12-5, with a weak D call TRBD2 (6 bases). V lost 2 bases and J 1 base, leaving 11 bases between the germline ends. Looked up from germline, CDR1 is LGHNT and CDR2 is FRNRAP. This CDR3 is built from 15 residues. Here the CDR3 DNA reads TGTGCTAGTGGTTTGAGGACTACTACCCAAGAGACCCAGTACTTC. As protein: CASGLRTTTQETQYF. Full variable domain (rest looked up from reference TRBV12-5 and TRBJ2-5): DARVTQTPRHKVTEMGQEVTMRCQPILGHNTVFWYRQTMMQGLELLAYFRNRAPLDDSGMPKDRFSAEMPDATLATLKIQPSEPRDSAVYFCASGLRTTTQETQYFGPGTRLLVL.

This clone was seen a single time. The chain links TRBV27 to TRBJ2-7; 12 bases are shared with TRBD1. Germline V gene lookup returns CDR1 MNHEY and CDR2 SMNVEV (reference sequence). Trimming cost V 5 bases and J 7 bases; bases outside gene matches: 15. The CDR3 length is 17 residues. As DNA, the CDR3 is TGTGCCAGCAGTCCCCAACCGCCGGGACAGGGGGCGCGTGAGCAGTACTTC. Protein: CASSPQPPGQGAREQYF.

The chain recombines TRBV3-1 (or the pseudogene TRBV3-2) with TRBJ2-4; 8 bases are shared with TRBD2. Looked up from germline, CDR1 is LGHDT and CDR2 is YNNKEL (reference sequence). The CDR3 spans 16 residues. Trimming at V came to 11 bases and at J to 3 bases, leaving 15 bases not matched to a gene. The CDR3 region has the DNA TGTGCCCTCAACCAAGAGCGGGGGCTAGACAAAAACATTCAGTACTTC. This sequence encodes CALNQERGLDKNIQYF.

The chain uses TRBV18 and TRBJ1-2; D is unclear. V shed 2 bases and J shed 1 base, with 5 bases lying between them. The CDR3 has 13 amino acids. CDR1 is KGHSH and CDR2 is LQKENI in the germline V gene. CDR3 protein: CASSPEGNYGYTF. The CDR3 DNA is TGTGCCAGCTCACCAGAGGGTAACTATGGCTACACCTTC.

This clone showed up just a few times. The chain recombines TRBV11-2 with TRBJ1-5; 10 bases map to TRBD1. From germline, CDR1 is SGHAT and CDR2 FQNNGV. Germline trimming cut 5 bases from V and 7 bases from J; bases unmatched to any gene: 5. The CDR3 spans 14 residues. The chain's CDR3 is CASSPGQGSQPQHF. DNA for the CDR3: TGTGCCAGCAGCCCGGGACAGGGGAGCCAGCCCCAGCATTTT.

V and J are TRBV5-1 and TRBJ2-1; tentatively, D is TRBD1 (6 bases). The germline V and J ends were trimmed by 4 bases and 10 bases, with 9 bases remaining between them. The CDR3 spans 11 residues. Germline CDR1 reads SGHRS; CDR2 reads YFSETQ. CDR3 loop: CASSPDSEQFF. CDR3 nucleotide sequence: TGCGCCAGCAGCCCGGACAGCGAGCAGTTCTTC.

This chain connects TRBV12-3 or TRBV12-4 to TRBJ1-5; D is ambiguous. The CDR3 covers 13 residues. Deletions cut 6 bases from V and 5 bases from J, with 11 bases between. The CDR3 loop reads CASSSLGDQPQHF. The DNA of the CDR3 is TGTGCCAGCAGCTCTCTCGGGGATCAGCCCCAGCATTTT.

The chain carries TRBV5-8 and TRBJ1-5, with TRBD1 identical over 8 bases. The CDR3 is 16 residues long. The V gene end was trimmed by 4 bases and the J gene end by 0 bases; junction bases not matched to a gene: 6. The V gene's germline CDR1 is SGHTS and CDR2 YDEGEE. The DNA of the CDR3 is TGTGCCAGCAGCAGGGGACAGGACCTTAGCAATCAGCCCCAGCATTTT. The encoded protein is CASSRGQDLSNQPQHF.

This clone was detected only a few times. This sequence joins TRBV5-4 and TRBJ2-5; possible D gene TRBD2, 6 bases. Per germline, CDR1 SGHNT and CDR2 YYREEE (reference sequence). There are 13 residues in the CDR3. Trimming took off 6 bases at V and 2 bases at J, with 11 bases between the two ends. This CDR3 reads CASTRGGQETQYF. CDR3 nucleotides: TGTGCCAGCACCCGAGGAGGGCAAGAGACCCAGTACTTC.

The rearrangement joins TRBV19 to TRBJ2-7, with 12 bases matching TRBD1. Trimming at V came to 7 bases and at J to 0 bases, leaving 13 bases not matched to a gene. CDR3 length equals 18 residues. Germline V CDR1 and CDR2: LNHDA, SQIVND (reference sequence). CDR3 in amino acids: CASTPGTGGVGPSYEQYF. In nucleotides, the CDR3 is TGTGCCAGTACCCCCGGGACAGGGGGCGTCGGGCCCTCCTACGAGCAGTACTTC.

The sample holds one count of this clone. The CDR3 sequence is CASSPTGRSYEQYF. Written as DNA, the CDR3 is TGTGCCAGCAGTCCGACAGGGAGGAGCTACGAGCAGTACTTC. The chain combines TRBV6-5 with TRBJ2-7; perhaps TRBD1 as D (7 bases). CDR1 is MNHEY, CDR2 SVGAGI, per germline. V shed 5 bases and J shed 3 bases, with 14 bases lying between them. The CDR3 runs 14 residues.

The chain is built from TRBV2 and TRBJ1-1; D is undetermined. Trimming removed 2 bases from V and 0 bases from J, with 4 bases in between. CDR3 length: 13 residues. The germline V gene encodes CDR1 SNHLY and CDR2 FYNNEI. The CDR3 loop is CASSEPVNTEAFF. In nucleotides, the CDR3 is TGTGCCAGCAGTGAACCTGTGAACACTGAAGCTTTCTTT.

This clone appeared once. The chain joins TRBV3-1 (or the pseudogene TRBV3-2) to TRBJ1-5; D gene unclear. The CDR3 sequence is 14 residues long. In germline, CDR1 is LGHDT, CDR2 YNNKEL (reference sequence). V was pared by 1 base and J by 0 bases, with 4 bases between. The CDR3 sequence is CASSQAGSNQPQHF. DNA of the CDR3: TGTGCCAGCAGCCAAGCGGGTAGCAATCAGCCCCAGCATTTT.

The CDR3, as DNA: TGTGCCAGCAGCGTAGCTAAGACAGGGGGCGGGGAGCTGTTTTTT. Translating gives CASSVAKTGGGELFF. The rearrangement links TRBV9 to TRBJ2-2, with 9 positions matching TRBD1. V shed 0 bases and J 7 bases; nucleotides not matched to a gene: 4. The length of the CDR3 is 15 residues. Germline CDR1 reads SGDLS; CDR2 reads YYNGEE. The entire variable domain, with the rest obtained from reference TRBV9 and TRBJ2-2, is as follows: DSGVTQTPKHLITATGQRVTLRCSPRSGDLSVYWYQQSLDQGLQFLIQYYNGEERAKGNILERFSAQQFPDLHSELNLSSLELGDSALYFCASSVAKTGGGELFFGEGSRLTVL.

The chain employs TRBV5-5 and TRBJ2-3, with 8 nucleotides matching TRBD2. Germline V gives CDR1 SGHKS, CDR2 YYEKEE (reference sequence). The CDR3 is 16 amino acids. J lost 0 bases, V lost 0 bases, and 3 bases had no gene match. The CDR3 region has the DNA TGTGCCAGCAGCTTGGGGGCTAGCGGGAGCACAGATACGCAGTATTTT. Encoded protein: CASSLGASGSTDTQYF.

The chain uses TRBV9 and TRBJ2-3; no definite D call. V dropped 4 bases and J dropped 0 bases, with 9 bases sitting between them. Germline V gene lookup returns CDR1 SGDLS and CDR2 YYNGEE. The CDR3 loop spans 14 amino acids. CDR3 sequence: CASSTSVSTDTQYF. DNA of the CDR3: TGTGCCAGCAGCACCTCAGTTAGCACAGATACGCAGTATTTT. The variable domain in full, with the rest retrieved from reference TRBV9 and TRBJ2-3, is DSGVTQTPKHLITATGQRVTLRCSPRSGDLSVYWYQQSLDQGLQFLIQYYNGEERAKGNILERFSAQQFPDLHSELNLSSLELGDSALYFCASSTSVSTDTQYFGPGTRLTVL.

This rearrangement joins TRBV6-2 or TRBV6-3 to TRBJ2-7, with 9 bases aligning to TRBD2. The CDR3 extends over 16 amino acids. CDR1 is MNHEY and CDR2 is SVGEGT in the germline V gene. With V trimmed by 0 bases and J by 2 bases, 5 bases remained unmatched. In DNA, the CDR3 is TGTGCCAGCAGTTACTCTAGGCTAGCGGGAACCTACGAGCAGTACTTC. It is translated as CASSYSRLAGTYEQYF.

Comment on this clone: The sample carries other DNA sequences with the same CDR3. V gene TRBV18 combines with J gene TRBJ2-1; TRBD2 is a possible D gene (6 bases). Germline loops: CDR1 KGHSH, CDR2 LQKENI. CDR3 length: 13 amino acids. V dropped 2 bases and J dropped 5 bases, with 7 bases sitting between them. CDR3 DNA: TGTGCCAGCTCACCAGGCGGGGACAATGAGCAGTTCTTC. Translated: CASSPGGDNEQFF.

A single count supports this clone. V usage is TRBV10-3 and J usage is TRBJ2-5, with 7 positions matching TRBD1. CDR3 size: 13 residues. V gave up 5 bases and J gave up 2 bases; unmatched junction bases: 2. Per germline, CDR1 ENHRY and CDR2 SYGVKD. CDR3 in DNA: TGTGCCATCAGTCTGACAGGGCAAGAGACCCAGTACTTC. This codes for CAISLTGQETQYF.

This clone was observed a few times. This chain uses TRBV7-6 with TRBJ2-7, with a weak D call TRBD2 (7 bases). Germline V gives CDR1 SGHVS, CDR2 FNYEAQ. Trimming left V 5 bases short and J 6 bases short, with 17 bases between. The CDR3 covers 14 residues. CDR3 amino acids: CASSRGPGGLEQYF. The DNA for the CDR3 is TGTGCCAGCAGCCGGGGACCCGGGGGGCTCGAGCAGTACTTC.

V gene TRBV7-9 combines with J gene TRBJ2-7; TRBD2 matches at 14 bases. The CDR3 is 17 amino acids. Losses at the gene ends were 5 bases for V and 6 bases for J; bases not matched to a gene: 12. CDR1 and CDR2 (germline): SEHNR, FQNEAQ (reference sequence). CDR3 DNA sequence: TGTGCCAGCAGCCTATCCGGGACTAGCGGGAGCCGGGGCGAGCAGTACTTC. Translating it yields CASSLSGTSGSRGEQYF.

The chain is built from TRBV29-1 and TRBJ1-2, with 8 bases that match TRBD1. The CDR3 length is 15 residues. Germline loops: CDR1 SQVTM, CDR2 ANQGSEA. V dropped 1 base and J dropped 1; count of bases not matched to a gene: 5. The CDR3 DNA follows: TGCAGCGTTGAAGCCGAGACAGGGGATAACTATGGCTACACCTTC. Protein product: CSVEAETGDNYGYTF.

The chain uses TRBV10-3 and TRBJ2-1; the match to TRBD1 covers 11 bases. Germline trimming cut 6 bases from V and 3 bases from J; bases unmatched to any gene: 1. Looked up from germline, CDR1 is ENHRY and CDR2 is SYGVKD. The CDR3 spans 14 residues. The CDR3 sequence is CAIRGQGGYNEQFF. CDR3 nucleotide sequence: TGTGCCATCAGGGGACAGGGGGGCTACAATGAGCAGTTCTTC.

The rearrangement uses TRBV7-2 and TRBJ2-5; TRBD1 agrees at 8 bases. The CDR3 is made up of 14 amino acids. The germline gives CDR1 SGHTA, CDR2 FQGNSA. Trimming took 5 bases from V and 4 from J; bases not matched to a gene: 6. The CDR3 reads CASSRDRGLETQYF. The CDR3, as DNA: TGTGCCAGCAGCCGCGACAGGGGTTTAGAGACCCAGTACTTC.

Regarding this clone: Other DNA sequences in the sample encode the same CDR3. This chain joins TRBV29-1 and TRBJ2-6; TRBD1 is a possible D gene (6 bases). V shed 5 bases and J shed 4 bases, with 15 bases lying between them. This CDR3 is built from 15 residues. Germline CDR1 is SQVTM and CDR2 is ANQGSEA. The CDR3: CSVLGQGSGANVLTF. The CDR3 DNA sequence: TGCAGCGTTCTGGGGCAGGGGTCCGGGGCCAACGTCCTGACTTTC.

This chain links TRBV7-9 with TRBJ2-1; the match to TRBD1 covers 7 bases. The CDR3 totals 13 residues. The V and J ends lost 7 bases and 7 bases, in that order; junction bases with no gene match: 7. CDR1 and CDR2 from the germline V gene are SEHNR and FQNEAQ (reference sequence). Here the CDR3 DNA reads TGTGCCAGCAAACAGGGGTTAGGGAATGAGCAGTTCTTC. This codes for CASKQGLGNEQFF.

The CDR3 DNA follows: TGTGCCAGCAGCGAGACCGGGACAGGCTATGGCTACACCTTC. Its protein product is CASSETGTGYGYTF. The chain has TRBV9 and TRBJ1-2; 8 nucleotides line up with TRBD1. The CDR3 covers 14 residues. Germline trimming cut 3 bases from V and 4 bases from J; bases unmatched to any gene: 5. Per germline, CDR1 SGDLS and CDR2 YYNGEE. The full variable domain, completed using reference TRBV9 and TRBJ1-2, is DSGVTQTPKHLITATGQRVTLRCSPRSGDLSVYWYQQSLDQGLQFLIQYYNGEERAKGNILERFSAQQFPDLHSELNLSSLELGDSALYFCASSETGTGYGYTFGSGTRLTVV.

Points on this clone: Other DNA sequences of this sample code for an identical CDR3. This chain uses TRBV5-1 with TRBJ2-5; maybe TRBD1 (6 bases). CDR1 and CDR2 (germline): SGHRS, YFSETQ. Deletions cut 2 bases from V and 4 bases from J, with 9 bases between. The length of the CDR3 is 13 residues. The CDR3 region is CASSLQGSETQYF. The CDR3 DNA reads TGCGCCAGCAGCTTACAGGGTTCAGAGACCCAGTACTTC.

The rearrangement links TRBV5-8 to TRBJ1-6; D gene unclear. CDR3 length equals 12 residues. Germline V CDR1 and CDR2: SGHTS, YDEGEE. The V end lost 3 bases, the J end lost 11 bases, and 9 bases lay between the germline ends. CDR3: CASSSREPPLHF. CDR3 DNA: TGTGCCAGCAGCTCAAGGGAGCCACCCCTCCACTTT. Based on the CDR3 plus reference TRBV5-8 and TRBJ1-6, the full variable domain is EAGVTQSPTHLIKTRGQQATLRCSPISGHTSVYWYQQALGLGLQFLLWYDEGEERNRGNFPPRFSGRQFPNYSSELNVNALELEDSALYLCASSSREPPLHFGNGTRLTVT.

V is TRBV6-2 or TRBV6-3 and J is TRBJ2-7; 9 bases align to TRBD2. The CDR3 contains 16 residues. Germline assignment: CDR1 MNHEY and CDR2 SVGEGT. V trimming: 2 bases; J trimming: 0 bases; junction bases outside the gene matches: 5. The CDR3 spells CASSYRRLADSYEQYF. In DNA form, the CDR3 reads TGTGCCAGCAGTTACAGGCGACTAGCGGACTCCTACGAGCAGTACTTC.